One sample yielded the 6 T cell receptor beta chains listed below, sequenced in a study of blood T cell repertoires in COVID-19. TCRdb keeps only in-frame clones here, not all; method: immunoSEQ multiplex PCR. The sample yields roughly 350,000 clones, roughly nine tenths seen once. What was sequenced was PBMCs or T cells enriched from blood (not recorded which). These receptors all stem from a woman aged 25 to 39 who had recovered from COVID-19.

In nucleotides, the CDR3 is TGTGCCAGCAGCCGCGGGAGGGGGTATGACTACAATGAGCAGTTCTTC. This gives the protein CASSRGRGYDYNEQFF. V usage is TRBV14 and J usage is TRBJ2-1; 9 bases map to TRBD2. The V gene end was trimmed by 4 bases and the J gene end by 3 bases; junction bases not matched to a gene: 7. Germline V gives CDR1 SGHDN, CDR2 FVKESK. This CDR3 has 16 amino acids.

The chain combines TRBV14 with TRBJ2-5, with a possible D match to TRBD2 (5 bases). The CDR3 is made up of 15 amino acids. CDR1 is SGHDN and CDR2 is FVKESK in the germline V gene. Trimming took 4 bases from V and 5 from J, leaving 17 bases between them. Here the CDR3 reads CASSRLGGLSETQYF. The CDR3 DNA sequence: TGTGCCAGCAGCCGCCTCGGTGGACTTTCGGAGACCCAGTACTTC.

V gene TRBV25-1 combines with J gene TRBJ2-3, with D perhaps matching TRBD1 (5 bases). Germline V gene lookup returns CDR1 MGHDK and CDR2 SYGVNS. The CDR3 contains 16 residues. The V end lost 1 base, the J end lost 0 bases, and 11 bases lay between the germline ends. In DNA, the CDR3 is TGTGCCAGCAGTGAATGGGGCAGTCCTAGCACAGATACGCAGTATTTT. Protein sequence: CASSEWGSPSTDTQYF.

The CDR3 protein is CASSPSPGTSGRGQETQYF. The CDR3 DNA reads as TGTGCCAGCAGCCCGAGCCCCGGGACTAGCGGGAGGGGCCAAGAGACCCAGTACTTC. The chain carries TRBV7-6 and TRBJ2-5; 16 bases fit TRBD2. The CDR3 totals 19 residues. The V and J ends lost 5 bases and 1 base, in that order; junction bases with no gene match: 10. Germline CDR1 is SGHVS and CDR2 is FNYEAQ.

The genes are TRBV19 and TRBJ1-5; no clear D. Germline loops: CDR1 LNHDA, CDR2 SQIVND (reference sequence). V lost 6 bases, J lost 5 bases, and 11 bases lay in between. CDR3 length: 13 residues. As DNA, the CDR3 is TGTGCCAGTAGCCGAGAGTCATATCAGCCCCAGCATTTT. Translating gives CASSRESYQPQHF.

V usage is TRBV4-3 and J usage is TRBJ2-7, with D possibly matching TRBD1 (6 bases). Germline V lookup: CDR1 LGHNA, CDR2 YSLEER. The CDR3 extends over 15 amino acids. V dropped 3 bases and J dropped 4 bases, with 16 bases sitting between them. CDR3 amino acids: CASSHTGTMAYEQYF. CDR3 DNA sequence: TGCGCCAGCAGCCATACCGGGACAATGGCTTACGAGCAGTACTTC.